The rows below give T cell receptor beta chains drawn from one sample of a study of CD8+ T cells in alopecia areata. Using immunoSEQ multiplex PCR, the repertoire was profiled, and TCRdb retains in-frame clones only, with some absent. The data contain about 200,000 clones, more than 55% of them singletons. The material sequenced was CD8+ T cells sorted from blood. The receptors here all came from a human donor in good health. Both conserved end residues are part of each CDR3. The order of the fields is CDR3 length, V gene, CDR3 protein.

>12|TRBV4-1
CASSQGVGELFF
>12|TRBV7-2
CASSWAAVEQYF
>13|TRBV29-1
CSVRGGASYEQYF
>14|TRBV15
CATSREGGTYEQYF
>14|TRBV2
CASVVGDGLYGYTF
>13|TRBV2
CASSEVRYNEQFF
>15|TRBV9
CASSVGRGVYNEQFF
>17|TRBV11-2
CASSLSPGGNFNYGYTF
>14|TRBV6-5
CASSWGQGGYEQYF
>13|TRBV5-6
CASSLEVDTEAFF
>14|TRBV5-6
CASSQDRVRHEQYF
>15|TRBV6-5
CAIEAGQGAGDTQYF
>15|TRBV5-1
CASSVGSTSTDTQYF
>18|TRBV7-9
CASSLGALSDLANYGYTF
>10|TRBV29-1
CSVWGPEAFF
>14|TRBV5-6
CASSLLGQSYGYTF
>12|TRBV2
CASSSVGYEQYF
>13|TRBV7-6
CASRPGRGTEAFF
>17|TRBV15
CATSRDREGIAKNIQYF
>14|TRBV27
CASSPGYVTQPQHF
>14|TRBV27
CASSLSGGHDEQFF
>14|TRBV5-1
CASSLHPANYGYTF
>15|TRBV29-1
CSVPAGTGSQETQYF
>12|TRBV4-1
CASSQNRGTQYF
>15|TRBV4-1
CASSQDPQNTGELFF
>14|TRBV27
CASSLRTGSYEQYF
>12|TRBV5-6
CASSSYRDEQYF
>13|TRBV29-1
CSVRGGEGYEQYF
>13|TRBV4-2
CASSQVDRLEQYF
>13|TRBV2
CASSGSPGLAQHF
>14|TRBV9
CASSVRAANEKLFF
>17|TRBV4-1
CASSPTLPDRANYGYTF
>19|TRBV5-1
CASSLAGGPEHSGANVLTF
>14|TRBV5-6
CASSLGSYTGELFF
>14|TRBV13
CASSPYRGRETQYF
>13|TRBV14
CASRLLQGYEQYF
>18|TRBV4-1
CASSQDLGRERGNQPQHF
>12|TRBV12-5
CASGPGGTEAFF
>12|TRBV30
CAWGLGSYEQYF
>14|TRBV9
CASSLRDGPYEQYF
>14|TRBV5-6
CASSFFPENTEAFF